Below, 27 T cell receptor beta chains from the same sample are listed, as sequenced in a study of T cells in Graves' hyperthyroidism and ophthalmopathy. TCR beta CDR3 regions were amplified from RNA transcripts. The HTBI set primed first-round TCR CDR3 RT-PCR. TCRdb itself ran the multiplex PCR reads through MiXCR, one entry per CDR3 protein. The sample holds over 350,000 distinct CDR3 sequences, roughly 14% seen once. The material sequenced was blood. The receptors come from a man younger than 35 with Graves' ophthalmopathy.

This clonotype showed up many times. The chain is built from TRBV24-1 and TRBJ2-2; TRBD2 is a possible D gene (6 bases). This CDR3 is 17 amino acids long. The V gene's germline CDR1 is KGHDR and CDR2 SFDVKD. Trimming shortened V by 3 bases and J by 5 bases, and 18 bases separated the two germline ends. CDR3 protein: CATSDRGTRPGTGELFF. CDR3 bases: TGTGCCACCAGTGATCGGGGGACTCGCCCAGGGACCGGGGAGCTGTTTTTT.

There are many counts of this clonotype. The chain employs TRBV6-1 and TRBJ1-1; TRBD1 agrees at 8 bases. J gave up 4 bases and V 4 bases, and 11 bases lay outside the gene matches. The CDR3 runs to 16 residues. In germline, CDR1 is MNHNS, CDR2 SASEGT. The CDR3 region is CASSAPVTGELTEAFF. CDR3 DNA: TGTGCCAGCAGTGCCCCCGTGACAGGGGAACTCACTGAAGCTTTCTTT.

This clonotype was seen ten or more times. This sequence joins TRBV11-3 and TRBJ2-3, with a tentative D call TRBD2 (5 bases). The V gene's germline CDR1 is SGHNT and CDR2 YENEEA. The CDR3 contains 13 residues. V dropped 5 bases and J dropped 2 bases, with 8 bases sitting between them. CDR3 bases: TGTGCCAGCAGCGTAGCGAACACAGATACGCAGTATTTT. As protein: CASSVANTDTQYF.

This clonotype has ten or more counts. The rearrangement joins TRBV30 to TRBJ2-1; 8 bases fit TRBD2. The trim removed 2 bases at V and 2 bases at J, leaving 5 bases unmatched. Germline-derived CDR1 and CDR2 are GTSNPN and SVGIG (reference sequence). This CDR3 has 15 amino acids. The CDR3, as DNA: TGTGCCTGGAGTCTAGAAGCGGGGGCCTACAATGAGCAGTTCTTC. Residues: CAWSLEAGAYNEQFF.

This clonotype was seen ten or more times. The rearrangement links TRBV6-1 to TRBJ1-5; D perhaps matches TRBD1 (6 bases). V was trimmed by 5 bases and J by 7 bases, leaving 15 bases between them. The CDR3 length is 14 residues. Per the germline V gene, CDR1 is MNHNS and CDR2 is SASEGT. CDR3 protein: CASSSLGGVQPQHF. The CDR3 DNA follows: TGTGCCAGCAGTAGCCTGGGGGGCGTGCAGCCCCAGCATTTT.

This clonotype was detected only a few times. The chain links TRBV4-1 to TRBJ2-3; 7 nucleotides match TRBD1. Trimming removed 3 bases from V and 3 bases from J; junction bases left unmatched: 9. Germline CDR1 reads MGHRA; CDR2 reads YSYEKL. The CDR3 has 16 amino acids. For the CDR3, the DNA is TGCGCCAGCAGCCACGGGACAGACGTTGCAACAGATACGCAGTATTTT. It is translated as CASSHGTDVATDTQYF.

This clonotype was seen many times. The chain uses TRBV7-3 and TRBJ1-2; tentatively, D is TRBD1 (6 bases). The CDR3 sequence is 13 residues long. Germline CDR1 and CDR2: SGHTA and FQGTGA. V was shortened by 1 base and J by 6 bases, with 9 bases between the two germline ends. Here the CDR3 DNA reads TGTGCCAGCAGCTTAAAAGGGACAAATGGCTACACCTTC. Translated: CASSLKGTNGYTF.

Note on this clonotype: This could be a read error, since a much larger clone is one nucleotide away. This chain joins TRBV10-2 and TRBJ2-7; D is perhaps TRBD2 (5 bases). Judging by the DNA end, TRBJ2-1 fits better; the J call may be wrong. The CDR3 loop spans 15 amino acids. The germline V gene encodes CDR1 WSHSY and CDR2 SAAADI. This CDR3 reads CASSESRGLSYEQFF. The CDR3 DNA reads TGCGCCAGCAGTGAGTCCCGAGGGCTCTCCTACGAGCAGTTCTTC.

This clonotype appeared a few times. The chain couples TRBV6-1 to TRBJ1-2; D gene ambiguous. The CDR3 is 12 amino acids. CDR1 is MNHNS and CDR2 is SASEGT in the germline V gene. Between the trimmed V and J ends, which lost 5 bases and 8 bases, there was a span of 12 bases. The CDR3 nucleotides read TGTGCCAGCAGTCCGGCTGGACTGGGCTACACCTTC. Residues: CASSPAGLGYTF.

Only a few counts were recorded for this clonotype. The chain couples TRBV10-2 to TRBJ2-7; D may be TRBD2 (5 bases). With 2 bases removed from V and 5 bases from J, the gap between germline ends came to 25 bases. The germline gives CDR1 WSHSY, CDR2 SAAADI. The CDR3 totals 18 residues. The CDR3 DNA sequence: TGCGCCAGCAGTGAGGCTGGGCTCGGTAGCGCCTTCGCCCACGAGCAGTACTTC. Amino acids: CASSEAGLGSAFAHEQYF.

The J gene is TRBJ2-4, the V gene TRBV7-9; TRBD2 might be the D (5 bases). Germline assignment: CDR1 SEHNR and CDR2 FQNEAQ (reference sequence). V lost 5 bases to trimming and J lost 0 bases, with 11 bases between them. The length of the CDR3 is 15 residues. CDR3 amino acids: CASSPRDLAKNIQYF. In DNA form, the CDR3 reads TGTGCCAGCAGCCCCCGGGATTTAGCCAAAAACATTCAGTACTTC.

This clonotype has a count of ten or more. This chain uses TRBV11-2 with TRBJ2-7; D is perhaps TRBD1 (5 bases). Trimming shortened V by 4 bases and J by 6 bases, and 10 bases separated the two germline ends. CDR3 length: 12 residues. Germline V CDR1 and CDR2: SGHAT, FQNNGV. CDR3 coding DNA: TGTGCCAGCAGCTCTACAGGATCCGAGCAGTACTTC. Translating it yields CASSSTGSEQYF. Full variable domain (outside the CDR3, taken from reference TRBV11-2 and TRBJ2-7): EAGVAQSPRYKIIEKRQSVAFWCNPISGHATLYWYQQILGQGPKLLIQFQNNGVVDDSQLPKDRFSAERLKGVDSTLKIQPAKLEDSAVYLCASSSTGSEQYFGPGTRLTVT.

The sample holds many counts of this clonotype. The chain recombines TRBV11-3 with TRBJ2-5, with 12 bases that match TRBD2. V lost 5 bases and J lost 2; bases outside the gene matches: 6. The germline CDR1 and CDR2 sequences are SGHNT and YENEEA. This CDR3 contains 16 residues. CDR3 nucleotide sequence: TGTGCCAGCAGCCTCTGGACTAGCGGGGAACAAGAGACCCAGTACTTC. It codes for CASSLWTSGEQETQYF.

A few counts support this clonotype. This chain joins TRBV6-6 and TRBJ2-3, with 8 bases that match TRBD2. Germline assignment: CDR1 MNHNY and CDR2 SVGAGI (reference sequence). Trimming at V came to 1 base and at J to 6 bases, leaving 6 bases not matched to a gene. The length of the CDR3 is 15 residues. The CDR3, as DNA: TGTGCCAGCAGTTACTACGGGGGGGCCGGGGATACGCAGTATTTT. Residues: CASSYYGGAGDTQYF.

This clonotype was picked up many times. The V and J genes are TRBV4-2 and TRBJ2-1; TRBD2 matches 12 bases. V was clipped by 1 base and J by 8 bases; unmatched bases: 6. Germline CDR1 and CDR2: LGHNA and YNFKEQ. This CDR3 is built from 16 residues. The CDR3 spells CASSQVLAGGMDEQFF. The CDR3 DNA reads as TGTGCCAGCAGCCAAGTTCTAGCGGGAGGGATGGATGAGCAGTTCTTC.

In this sample, this clonotype turned up many times. The rearrangement uses TRBV12-3 or TRBV12-4 and TRBJ2-5; 10 bases are a match to TRBD2. This CDR3 contains 16 residues. Losses at the gene ends were 6 bases for V and 5 bases for J; bases not matched to a gene: 12. The CDR3 DNA sequence: TGTGCCAGCAGCGGACTAGCGGAGCATTCCCTGGAGACCCAGTACTTC. Protein sequence: CASSGLAEHSLETQYF.

This clonotype was seen many times. The chain recombines TRBV5-1 with TRBJ2-7; TRBD1 might be the D (5 bases). Trimming took off 4 bases at V and 3 bases at J, with 11 bases between the two ends. The CDR3 covers 13 residues. Germline V lookup: CDR1 SGHRS, CDR2 YFSETQ. CDR3 in amino acids: CASSPDTNYEQYF. The CDR3 bases are TGCGCCAGCAGCCCGGACACTAACTACGAGCAGTACTTC.

This clonotype was counted ten times or more. The genes are TRBV6-1 and TRBJ2-7; possibly TRBD1 or TRBD2 for D (5 bases each). CDR3 length: 16 amino acids. The germline gives CDR1 MNHNS, CDR2 SASEGT. The V end lost 4 bases, the J end lost 2 bases, and 18 bases lay between the germline ends. The CDR3 bases are TGTGCCAGCAGTGTCTACACCGGGACCGGGACCTACGAGCAGTACTTC. Translated, it gives CASSVYTGTGTYEQYF.

A few counts support this clonotype. A much larger clonotype is one base distant, so this may be a read error. The J gene is TRBJ2-5, the V gene TRBV18; D gene uncertain. The germline V gene encodes CDR1 KGHSH and CDR2 LQKENI. The CDR3 is made up of 15 amino acids. CDR3 nucleotide sequence: TGTACCAGCTCACCAGTCGGGTCAACCCAAGAGACCCAGTACTTC. It encodes CTSSPVGSTQETQYF.

This clonotype was detected only a few times. The J gene is TRBJ2-3, the V gene TRBV20-1; 7 positions agree with TRBD2. The CDR3 spans 14 residues. Germline assignment: CDR1 DFQATT and CDR2 SNEGSKA (reference sequence). The V gene end was trimmed by 3 bases and the J gene end by 6 bases; junction bases not matched to a gene: 9. CDR3 amino acids: CSASWSSGTDTQYF. The CDR3 DNA sequence: TGCAGTGCTAGTTGGTCTAGCGGAACGGATACGCAGTATTTT.

In regard to this clonotype: The CDR3 does not close with the conserved phenylalanine or tryptophan, likely indicating a read error. The V call is TRBV27, the J call TRBJ1-5, with a possible D match to TRBD1 (5 bases). Germline-derived CDR1 and CDR2 are MNHEY and SMNVEV (reference sequence). The CDR3 totals 15 residues. V lost 0 bases, J lost 2 bases, and 8 bases lay in between. As DNA, the CDR3 is TGTGCCAGCAGTTTATCGAGGGGAGGCAATCAGCCCCAGCATCTT. This sequence encodes CASSLSRGGNQPQHL.

This clonotype was observed many times. The chain couples TRBV24-1 to TRBJ1-5; TRBD1 matches 10 bases. Looked up from germline, CDR1 is KGHDR and CDR2 is SFDVKD. This CDR3 spans 15 amino acids. The junction had 7 bases not matched to a gene; V was cut back by 4 bases and J by 8 bases. This CDR3 reads CATSESGTGDEPQHF. The DNA for the CDR3 is TGTGCCACCAGTGAGTCCGGGACAGGGGATGAGCCCCAGCATTTT.

Many counts were recorded for this clonotype. The gene calls are TRBV7-9 and TRBJ1-2; tentative D call: TRBD1 (6 bases). This CDR3 is built from 15 residues. Germline lookup yields CDR1 SEHNR and CDR2 FQNEAQ (reference sequence). Deletions cut 5 bases from V and 8 bases from J, with 21 bases between. The CDR3 is CASSALQGSSSGYTF. The CDR3 nucleotides are TGTGCCAGCAGCGCATTACAGGGTTCGTCCTCGGGCTACACCTTC.

CDR3 protein: CASSIGTGPYNEQFF. The CDR3 nucleotides are TGTGCCAGTAGTATTGGGACAGGCCCTTACAATGAGCAGTTCTTC. The chain is built from TRBV19 and TRBJ2-1, with 8 bases that match TRBD1. Per germline, CDR1 LNHDA and CDR2 SQIVND (reference sequence). After removal of 3 bases from V and 4 bases from J, the junction contained 5 bases not matched to a gene. CDR3 length: 15 amino acids.

For the CDR3, the DNA is TGTGCCAGCGGGGCCCGCTCCTACAATGAGCAGTTCTTC. As protein: CASGARSYNEQFF. The chain joins TRBV27 to TRBJ2-1; D may be TRBD1 (5 bases). This CDR3 contains 13 residues. CDR1 is MNHEY and CDR2 is SMNVEV in the germline V gene (reference sequence). V lost 8 bases to trimming and J lost 0 bases, with 8 bases between them.

This clonotype was observed many times. This chain joins TRBV20-1 and TRBJ1-6; 9 positions agree with TRBD1. V lost 1 base and J lost 8; bases outside the gene matches: 6. This CDR3 has 15 residues. The germline V gene has CDR1 DFQATT and CDR2 SNEGSKA (reference sequence). CDR3 sequence: CSARVGDREYSPLHF. CDR3 coding DNA: TGCAGTGCTAGAGTCGGGGACAGGGAGTATTCACCCCTCCACTTT.

At least ten counts were recorded for this clonotype. The chain has TRBV11-1 and TRBJ1-1; tentatively, D is TRBD1 (6 bases). Germline V lookup: CDR1 SGHAT, CDR2 FQDESV (reference sequence). The V end was cut by 5 bases, the J end by 0 bases, with 19 bases between. The length of the CDR3 is 17 residues. The CDR3 DNA follows: TGTGCCAGCAGCCACCCCCGACAGGAAAACATGAACACTGAAGCTTTCTTT. It yields the protein CASSHPRQENMNTEAFF. Full variable domain (outside the CDR3, taken from reference TRBV11-1 and TRBJ1-1): EAEVAQSPRYKITEKSQAVAFWCDPISGHATLYWYRQILGQGPELLVQFQDESVVDDSQLPKDRFSAERLKGVDSTLKIQPAELGDSAMYLCASSHPRQENMNTEAFFGQGTRLTVV.